The 17 T cell receptor beta chains given below trace back to one sample, sequenced in a study of blood T cells in healthy people across ages (dated by TCRdb to about 2015). Preparation of the library involved 5' RACE. Instrument used: Illumina HiSeq 2500. A second roughly 6 to 12 cycle PCR used a sample-barcoded 5' primer and a J-beta primer mix. TCRdb handled the public reads itself, with Q25 trimming in fastp and clone calling in MiXCR, and kept productive beta chains. Under each unique CDR3 protein, matching rows form one entry showing the most common genes and DNA. The sample has about 1,000,000 distinct CDR3 sequences on record, 40% to 45% of them singletons. Together, the top ten hold 18% of the sample. Sample: blood. The receptor set was obtained from a woman aged 60-75 years in good health.

This clonotype came up a few times. CDR3 sequence (DNA): TGTGCCAGCACCAGGGACAGCTCTGGGGCCAACGTCCTGACTTTC. Translation gives CASTRDSSGANVLTF. The chain joins TRBV2 to TRBJ2-6; 7 bases match TRBD1. V was clipped by 7 bases and J by 0 bases; unmatched bases: 3. CDR1 and CDR2 from the germline V gene are SNHLY and FYNNEI. CDR3 size: 15 residues.

The CDR3 DNA reads as TGTGCCAGCAGCGGTGGGGACGGCGGCCCCCTCTACGAGCAGTACTTC. This gives the protein CASSGGDGGPLYEQYF. The chain joins TRBV5-6 to TRBJ2-4; D could derive from TRBD1 or TRBD2 (5 bases each). The J call may be wrong; the DNA end is better matched by TRBJ2-7. The germline gives CDR1 SGHDT, CDR2 YYEEEE. This CDR3 contains 16 residues.

The table lists this clonotype with a few counts. This sequence joins TRBV9 and TRBJ2-7; 8 positions agree with TRBD2. Germline-derived CDR1 and CDR2 are SGDLS and YYNGEE. The CDR3 loop spans 15 amino acids. The J segment lost 5 bases and the V segment lost 4 bases, leaving 11 bases of the junction unmatched. The CDR3 spells CASSRTSGGRDEQYF. DNA of the CDR3: TGTGCCAGCAGCAGAACTAGCGGCGGTAGGGACGAGCAGTACTTC. Filled out from reference TRBV9 and TRBJ2-7, the complete variable domain reads DSGVTQTPKHLITATGQRVTLRCSPRSGDLSVYWYQQSLDQGLQFLIQYYNGEERAKGNILERFSAQQFPDLHSELNLSSLELGDSALYFCASSRTSGGRDEQYFGPGTRLTVT.

The chain couples TRBV4-1 to TRBJ2-7; D uncertain. The CDR3 contains 14 residues. Trimming stripped 1 base from V and 4 bases from J, with 11 bases between. CDR1 is MGHRA, CDR2 YSYEKL, per germline. Here the CDR3 reads CASSQVLTAYEQYF. As DNA, the CDR3 is TGCGCCAGCAGCCAAGTGTTAACAGCATACGAGCAGTACTTC.

This clonotype has a handful of counts. The chain employs TRBV29-1 and TRBJ2-3; maybe TRBD2 (6 bases). Trimming pared 3 bases from V and 0 bases from J, leaving 10 bases between. This CDR3 has 14 residues. Germline V gene lookup returns CDR1 SQVTM and CDR2 ANQGSEA. CDR3 amino acids: CSVEGGPSTDTQYF. The CDR3 coding sequence is TGCAGCGTTGAGGGGGGTCCTAGCACAGATACGCAGTATTTT.

This sequence joins TRBV5-1 and TRBJ1-1; TRBD1 is a possible D gene (5 bases). The CDR3 runs 16 residues. Looked up from germline, CDR1 is SGHRS and CDR2 is YFSETQ. Between the trimmed V and J ends, which lost 0 bases and 4 bases, there was a span of 16 bases. The CDR3 sequence: CASSLGAGSVSTEAFF. The CDR3, as DNA: TGCGCCAGCAGCTTGGGGGCAGGGTCTGTGAGCACTGAAGCTTTCTTT.

This clonotype came up a few times. This chain links TRBV6-2 or TRBV6-3 with TRBJ2-7, with 7 bases fitting TRBD2. The CDR3 covers 16 residues. Per germline, CDR1 MNHEY and CDR2 SVGEGT. Trimming removed 2 bases from V and 0 bases from J; junction bases left unmatched: 7. The CDR3 DNA reads TGTGCCAGCAGTTACCCGACTAGCCGGAACTCCTACGAGCAGTACTTC. It yields the protein CASSYPTSRNSYEQYF.

J is TRBJ2-1 and V is TRBV5-1, with TRBD2 identical over 8 bases. V gave up 4 bases and J gave up 4 bases; unmatched junction bases: 13. Germline V CDR1 and CDR2: SGHRS, YFSETQ. The CDR3 loop spans 17 amino acids. This chain's CDR3 is CASSRPSTSGLYNEQFF. CDR3 DNA: TGCGCCAGCAGCCGACCCTCAACTAGCGGACTTTACAATGAGCAGTTCTTC.

Remarks on this clonotype: At one of its ends the junction is not consistent with the germline gene, which may arise from a read error. The CDR3 loop reads CATSVGTITDTKYF. Written as DNA, the CDR3 is TGTGCCACCAGTGTTGGGACCATCACAGATACGAAGTATTTT. The chain employs TRBV24-1 and TRBJ2-3, with D perhaps matching TRBD1 or TRBD2 (5 bases each). The CDR3 length is 14 residues. The germline gives CDR1 KGHDR, CDR2 SFDVKD.

This clonotype was found once. The chain is built from TRBV29-1 and TRBJ1-1; 9 positions agree with TRBD1. With 6 bases clipped from V and 6 bases from J, the junction kept 11 bases outside the gene matches. Germline V gene sequence: CDR1 SQVTM, CDR2 ANQGSEA. This CDR3 is built from 14 residues. In nucleotides, the CDR3 is TGCAGCGTCTACGTCCGGGACAGGGTGGCTGAAGCTTTCTTT. It codes for CSVYVRDRVAEAFF.

The chain couples TRBV20-1 to TRBJ1-6; TRBD1 agrees at 11 bases. The junction had 7 bases not matched to a gene; V was cut back by 6 bases and J by 9 bases. The germline CDR1 and CDR2 sequences are DFQATT and SNEGSKA (reference sequence). This CDR3 comprises 14 residues. The CDR3, as DNA: TGCAGTGCCGGAGGGACAGGGGGGAGTTCACCCCTCCACTTT. Its translation: CSAGGTGGSSPLHF.

The chain links TRBV20-1 to TRBJ2-7, with 11 bases matching TRBD2. The CDR3 totals 12 residues. Germline V gene lookup returns CDR1 DFQATT and CDR2 SNEGSKA (reference sequence). V was clipped by 3 bases and J by 8 bases; unmatched bases: 3. Here the CDR3 DNA reads TGCAGTGCTAGGACTAGCGGGACTCAGCAGTACTTC. It specifies CSARTSGTQQYF.

The rearrangement links TRBV6-5 to TRBJ2-7; 9 nucleotides align to TRBD2. Germline loops: CDR1 MNHEY, CDR2 SVGAGI. The CDR3 is 15 residues long. Trimming cost V 6 bases and J 2 bases; bases outside gene matches: 8. For the CDR3, the DNA is TGTGCCAGCAGGCGACTAGCGGCGGGCCCCTACGAGCAGTACTTC. Its translation is CASRRLAAGPYEQYF.

About this clonotype: Mismatch with germline at one junction end may stem from a read error. The V gene is TRBV29-1, the J gene TRBJ2-5; D ambiguous. Germline CDR1 and CDR2: SQVTM and ANQGSEA. This CDR3 contains 11 residues. CDR3 nucleotides: TGCAGCGTGAAGAGCATAGAGGCCCAGTACTTC. Its translation: CSVKSIEAQYF.

V usage is TRBV10-3 and J usage is TRBJ2-2; D call uncertain. CDR3 length: 14 residues. Trimming pared 6 bases from V and 0 bases from J, leaving 8 bases between. CDR1 ENHRY and CDR2 SYGVKD come from the germline V gene. CDR3 nucleotides: TGTGCCATCAGAGCTACTACGAACACCGGGGAGCTGTTTTTT. Translated, it gives CAIRATTNTGELFF.

Only one count was recorded for this clonotype. The junction does not match germline at one end; this may be a read error. The chain is built from TRBV6-1 and TRBJ2-1; D could derive from TRBD1 or TRBD2 (6 bases each). Per germline, CDR1 MNHNS and CDR2 SASEGT. The CDR3 length is 18 residues. CDR3 sequence reads: CANSPPPLIGRGGNEQFF. The CDR3 region has the DNA TGTGCCAACAGTCCCCCACCACTGATCGGGAGAGGGGGCAATGAGCAGTTCTTC.

The gene calls are TRBV27 and TRBJ2-3; 8 bases are shared with TRBD1. Looked up from germline, CDR1 is MNHEY and CDR2 is SMNVEV (reference sequence). The CDR3 is 15 residues long. The J segment lost 4 bases and the V segment lost 8 bases, leaving 11 bases of the junction unmatched. The CDR3 DNA follows: TGTGCCAGCGCTCTCTACAGGGGGGTTGCAGATACGCAGTATTTT. Translation gives CASALYRGVADTQYF.